This T cell receptor beta chain was found in a study of CD8 T cells in ankylosing spondylitis. The germline V gene has CDR1 ENHRY and CDR2 SYGVKD. The CDR3 is made up of 15 amino acids. V lost 0 bases and J 7 bases, leaving 12 bases between the germline ends. Whole-study findings and limits: Reported data indicate significant enrichment of disease-linked clones within matched ankylosing spondylitis synovial fluid. Seemingly distinctive of ankylosing spondylitis blood was a TCR beta motif formed by eight highly homologous variants. Clones linked to disease, bearing a CD8+ phenotype, were relatively rare in peripheral blood.

MiXCR was run by TCRdb on the 5' RACE reads, yielding one entry per CDR3 protein. The table records fewer than 350,000 distinct CDR3 sequences, roughly 10% of them present only once. Many counts were recorded for this clonotype. Its matching antigen is unknown. Sequenced sample: blood, either unsorted or a sorted T cell fraction (not recorded which). This clonotype was sampled from a female donor with ankylosing spondylitis or in good health (not recorded which). The chain joins TRBV10-3 to TRBJ1-4; tentative D call: TRBD1 (6 bases). CDR3 nucleotides: TGTGCCATCAGTGAGTCCCAGGGGTCGGGTGAAAAACTGTTTTTT. Translation: CAISESQGSGEKLFF.